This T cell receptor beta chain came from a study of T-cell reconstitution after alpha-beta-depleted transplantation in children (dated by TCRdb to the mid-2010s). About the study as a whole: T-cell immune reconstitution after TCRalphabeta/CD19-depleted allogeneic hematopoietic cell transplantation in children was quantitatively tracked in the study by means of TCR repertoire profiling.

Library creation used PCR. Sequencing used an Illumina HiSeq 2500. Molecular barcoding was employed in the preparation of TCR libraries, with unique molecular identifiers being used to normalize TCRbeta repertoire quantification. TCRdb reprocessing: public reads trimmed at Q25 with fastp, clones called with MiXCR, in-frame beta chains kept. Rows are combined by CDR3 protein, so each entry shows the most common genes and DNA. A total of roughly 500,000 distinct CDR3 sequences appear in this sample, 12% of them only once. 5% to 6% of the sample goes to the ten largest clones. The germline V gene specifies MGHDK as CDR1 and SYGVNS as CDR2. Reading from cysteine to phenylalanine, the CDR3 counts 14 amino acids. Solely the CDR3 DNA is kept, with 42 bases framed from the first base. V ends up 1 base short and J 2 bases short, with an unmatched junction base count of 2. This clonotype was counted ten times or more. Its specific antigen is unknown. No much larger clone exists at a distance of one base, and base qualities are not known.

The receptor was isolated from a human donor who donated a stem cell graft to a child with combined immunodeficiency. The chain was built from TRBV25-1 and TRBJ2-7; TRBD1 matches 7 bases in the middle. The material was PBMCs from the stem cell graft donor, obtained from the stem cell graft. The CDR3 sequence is CASSEWGTAYEQYF. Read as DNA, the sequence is TGTGCCAGCAGTGAATGGGGGACAGCCTACGAGCAGTACTTC.